The 3 T cell receptor beta chains reported below all come from one sample, sequenced in a study of read filtering for tumor transcriptome and immune sequencing. Molecular barcoded adaptors covering alpha/delta and beta/gamma chains were used on roughly 400 ng RNA. TCRdb re-derived calls from the reads in MiXCR, one entry per CDR3 protein. Among about 86,000 distinct CDR3 sequences, 9% to 15% were seen once, and the ten largest hold 15%. The source material was a population of CD138-negative cells sorted from bone marrow. Receptor source: a donor older than 35 with multiple myeloma.

A note on this clonotype: A much larger clonotype is one base distant, so this may be a read error. The chain is built from TRBV19 and TRBJ1-4; D uncertain. Germline V lookup: CDR1 LNHDA, CDR2 SQIVND (reference sequence). This CDR3 contains 12 residues. V was pared by 6 bases and J by 6 bases, with 8 bases between. This CDR3 reads CASRTLYEKLFF. The CDR3 nucleotides are TGTGCCAGTAGGACTCTCTATGAAAAACTGTTTTTT.

This chain connects TRBV7-3 to TRBJ2-6; unclear D gene. The CDR3 has 15 residues. Between the trimmed V and J ends, which lost 5 bases and 0 bases, there was a span of 8 bases. Germline V gives CDR1 SGHTA, CDR2 FQGTGA. For the CDR3, the DNA is TGTGCCAGCAGCCGGCCACCCTCTGGGGCCAACGTCCTGACTTTC. Translated, it gives CASSRPPSGANVLTF.

This clonotype was counted many times. In nucleotides, the CDR3 is TGCGCCAGCAGCGGTCAGGTGAACACCGGGGAGCTGTTTTTT. Residues: CASSGQVNTGELFF. The chain is built from TRBV5-1 and TRBJ2-2; D remains unclear. Looked up from germline, CDR1 is SGHRS and CDR2 is YFSETQ. Trimming left V 4 bases short and J 1 base short, with 8 bases between. This CDR3 is 14 amino acids long.